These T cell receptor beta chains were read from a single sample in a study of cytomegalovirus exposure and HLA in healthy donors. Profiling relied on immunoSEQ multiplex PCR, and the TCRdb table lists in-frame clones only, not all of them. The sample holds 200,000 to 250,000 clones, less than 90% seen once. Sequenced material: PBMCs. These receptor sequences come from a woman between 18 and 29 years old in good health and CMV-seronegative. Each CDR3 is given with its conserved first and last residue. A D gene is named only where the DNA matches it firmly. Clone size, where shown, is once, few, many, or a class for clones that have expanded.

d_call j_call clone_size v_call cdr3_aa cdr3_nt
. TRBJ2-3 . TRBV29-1 CSVDSQRYRVPDTQYF TGCAGCGTTGATTCCCAGCGGTACAGGGTCCCAGATACGCAGTATTTT
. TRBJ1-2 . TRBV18 CASSPTADSDGYTF TGTGCCAGCTCACCGACAGCCGATTCGGATGGCTACACCTTC
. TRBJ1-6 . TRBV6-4 CASSDSGAANSPLHF TGTGCCAGCAGTGACTCCGGGGCTGCCAATTCACCCCTCCACTTT
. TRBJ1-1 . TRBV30 CAWSPGQTEAFF TGTGCCTGGAGTCCAGGGCAAACTGAAGCTTTCTTT
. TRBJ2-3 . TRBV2 CASSPTDTQYF TGTGCCAGCAGCCCGACAGATACGCAGTATTTT
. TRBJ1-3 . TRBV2 CASSVRPLVSGNTIYF TGTGCCAGCAGTGTAAGACCCCTGGTCTCTGGAAACACCATATATTTT
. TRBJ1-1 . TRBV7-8 CASSTQGVTEAFF TGTGCCAGCAGCACGCAGGGTGTCACTGAAGCTTTCTTT
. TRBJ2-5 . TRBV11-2 CASSSPVGVGETQYF TGTGCCAGCAGCTCCCCCGTCGGGGTTGGAGAGACCCAGTACTTC
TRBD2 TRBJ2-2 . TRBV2 CASMGGSYRFTGELFF TGTGCCAGCATGGGCGGGAGTTACCGATTTACCGGGGAGCTGTTTTTT
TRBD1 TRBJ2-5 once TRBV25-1 CASGGQGQETQYF TGTGCCAGCGGAGGACAGGGTCAAGAGACCCAGTACTTC
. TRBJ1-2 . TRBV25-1 CASSESPVNYGYTF TGTGCCAGCAGTGAATCGCCAGTTAACTATGGCTACACCTTC
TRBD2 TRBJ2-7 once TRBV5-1 CASSLESGSLSYEQYF TGCGCCAGCAGCTTGGAAAGCGGGAGCCTCTCCTACGAGCAGTACTTC
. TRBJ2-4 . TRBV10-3 CAISESGGVAKNIQYF TGTGCCATCAGTGAGTCAGGGGGGGTAGCCAAAAACATTCAGTACTTC
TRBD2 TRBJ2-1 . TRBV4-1 CASSPGGREGHNEQFF TGCGCCAGCAGCCCAGGGGGGCGGGAGGGCCACAATGAGCAGTTCTTC
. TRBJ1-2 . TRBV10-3 CAISEPVGTARIGYTF TGTGCCATCAGTGAGCCCGTTGGGACGGCGAGAATAGGCTACACCTTC
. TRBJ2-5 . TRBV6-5 CASIPHGQPQETQYF TGTGCCAGCATTCCCCATGGCCAACCTCAAGAGACCCAGTACTTC
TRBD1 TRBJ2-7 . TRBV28 CASSLTGETYEQYF TGTGCCAGCAGTCTGACAGGGGAGACCTACGAGCAGTACTTC
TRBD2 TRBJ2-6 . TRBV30 CAWNLLGIPGGKIANVLTF TGTGCCTGGAACCTGCTGGGAATCCCGGGGGGAAAAATAGCCAACGTCCTGACTTTC
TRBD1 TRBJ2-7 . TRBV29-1 CSGEDRAKHSYEQYF TGCAGCGGGGAGGACAGGGCAAAACACTCCTACGAGCAGTACTTC
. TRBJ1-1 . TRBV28 CASSLGAGPAAFF TGTGCCAGCAGTTTAGGGGCCGGGCCCGCGGCTTTCTTT
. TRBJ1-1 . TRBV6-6 CASSYSSRDTEAFF TGTGCCAGCAGTTACTCGAGCCGGGACACTGAAGCTTTCTTT
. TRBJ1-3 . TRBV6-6 CASLAQEGRENTIYF TGTGCCAGCCTGGCCCAGGAGGGGAGGGAAAACACCATATATTTT
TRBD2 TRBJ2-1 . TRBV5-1 CASSLVLGLAGVANEQFF TGCGCCAGCAGCTTGGTCCTCGGACTAGCGGGAGTAGCGAATGAGCAGTTCTTC
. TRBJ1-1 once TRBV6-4 CASSDGRGTEAFF TGTGCCAGCAGTGACGGCAGGGGCACTGAAGCTTTCTTT
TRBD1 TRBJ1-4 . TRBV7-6 CASSLRQGATANEKLFF TGTGCCAGCAGCTTAAGACAGGGGGCGACAGCTAATGAAAAACTGTTTTTT
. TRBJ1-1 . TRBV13 CASSSGEGQPHTEAFF TGTGCCAGCAGCTCCGGAGAGGGTCAACCTCACACTGAAGCTTTCTTT
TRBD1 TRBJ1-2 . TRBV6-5 CASSYLTGGYGYTF TGTGCCAGCAGTTACTTGACAGGGGGCTATGGCTACACCTTC
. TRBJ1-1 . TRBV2 CASKPPMNTEAFF TGTGCCAGCAAACCGCCGATGAACACTGAAGCTTTCTTT
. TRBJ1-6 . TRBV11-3 CASSSGEGRLHF TGTGCCAGCAGCTCGGGGGAGGGGCGGCTCCACTTT
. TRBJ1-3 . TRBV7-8 CASSPRGAVSAGNTIYF TGTGCCAGCAGCCCTAGGGGGGCAGTCTCGGCCGGAAACACCATATATTTT
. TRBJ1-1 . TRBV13 CASSSLPRNTEAFF TGTGCCAGCAGCTCCCTACCCCGGAACACTGAAGCTTTCTTT
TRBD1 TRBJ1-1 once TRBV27 CASRDRTNTEAFF TGTGCCAGCAGGGACAGGACGAACACTGAAGCTTTCTTT
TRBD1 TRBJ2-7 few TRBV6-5 CASSRTGYEQYF TGTGCCAGCAGCCGGACAGGCTACGAGCAGTACTTC
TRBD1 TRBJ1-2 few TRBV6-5 CASSATGGRAGYTF TGTGCCAGCAGTGCGACAGGGGGCCGGGCTGGCTACACCTTC
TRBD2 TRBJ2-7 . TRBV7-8 CASSLVRGREGYEQYF TGTGCCAGCAGCTTAGTCCGGGGGCGGGAGGGCTACGAGCAGTACTTC
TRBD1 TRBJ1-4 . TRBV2 CASSTTGARRTNEKLFF TGTGCCAGCAGTACGACAGGGGCAAGACGAACTAATGAAAAACTGTTTTTT
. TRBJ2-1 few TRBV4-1 CASSQPLRGGRNEQFF TGCGCCAGCAGCCAACCCCTACGAGGGGGGAGAAATGAGCAGTTCTTC
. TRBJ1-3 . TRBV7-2 CASSELGEGNTIYF TGTGCCAGCAGCGAACTCGGGGAAGGAAACACCATATATTTT
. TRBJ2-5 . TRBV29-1 CSVEWGPEETQYF TGCAGCGTTGAATGGGGGCCCGAAGAGACCCAGTACTTC
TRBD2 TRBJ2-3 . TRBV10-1 CASSLQGGTQYF TGCGCCAGCAGTCTTCAGGGAGGGACGCAGTATTTT
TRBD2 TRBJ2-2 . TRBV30 CAWSVRGGYTGELFF TGTGCCTGGAGTGTACGGGGGGGCTACACCGGGGAGCTGTTTTTT
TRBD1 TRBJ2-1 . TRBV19 CASSTDRGRKNEQFF TGTGCCAGTAGTACGGACAGGGGGCGCAAAAATGAGCAGTTCTTC
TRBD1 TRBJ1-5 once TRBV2 CASSRQGQGNQPQHF TGTGCCAGCAGCCGACAGGGGCAAGGCAATCAGCCCCAGCATTTT
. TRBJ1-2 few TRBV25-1 CASSVQGIEGYTF TGTGCCAGCAGTGTACAGGGAATTGAAGGCTACACCTTC
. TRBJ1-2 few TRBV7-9 CASSLVGVGYTF TGTGCCAGCAGCTTAGTCGGGGTAGGCTACACCTTC
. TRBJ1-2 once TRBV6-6 CASSYNSNYGYTF TGTGCCAGCAGTTATAACAGCAACTATGGCTACACCTTC
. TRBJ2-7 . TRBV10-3 CAISESTSPSYEQYF TGTGCCATCAGTGAGTCAACGTCACCGTCCTACGAGCAGTACTTC
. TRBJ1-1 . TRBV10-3 CAISESGYTEAFF TGTGCCATCAGTGAGTCGGGCTACACTGAAGCTTTCTTT
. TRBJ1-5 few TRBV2 CASSGQQNQPQHF TGTGCCAGCAGTGGACAGCAGAATCAGCCCCAGCATTTT
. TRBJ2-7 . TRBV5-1 CASSVRADEQYF TGCGCCAGCAGTGTCAGGGCCGACGAGCAGTACTTC
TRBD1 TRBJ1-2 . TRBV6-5 CASSYFTGTVYGYTF TGTGCCAGCAGTTACTTTACCGGGACAGTCTATGGCTACACCTTC
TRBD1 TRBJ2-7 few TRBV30 CAWNLPGQGDEQYF TGTGCCTGGAACCTACCGGGACAGGGGGACGAGCAGTACTTC
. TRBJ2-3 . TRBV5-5 CASSFSTDTQYF TGTGCCAGCAGCTTTAGCACAGATACGCAGTATTTT
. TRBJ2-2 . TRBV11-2 CASSLGGGPTGELFF TGTGCCAGCAGCTTAGGTGGCGGGCCCACCGGGGAGCTGTTTTTT